The clone carrying this T cell receptor (beta chain) was recorded many times. TCRdb processed the RT-PCR reads anew with MiXCR; each CDR3 protein has one entry. The table lists approximately 720,000 distinct CDR3 sequences, approximately 15% of them singletons, with just over 3.5% in the top ten. The origin of this receptor is a female donor in good health, serving as a healthy control. The source material was memory CD4+ T cells from blood.

In DNA form, the CDR3 reads TGTGCCAGCAGCGTAGGGACTATTACAGATACGCAGTATTTT. It is translated as CASSVGTITDTQYF. V gene TRBV9 combines with J gene TRBJ2-3, with D possibly TRBD2 on 6 matching bases. Germline CDR1 is SGDLS and CDR2 is YYNGEE. Trimming pared 0 bases from V and 3 bases from J, leaving 8 bases between. CDR3 length: 14 residues.